One sample yielded the 27 T cell receptor beta chains listed below, sequenced in a study of T cell clonality in common variable immunodeficiency. The data were produced by immunoSEQ multiplex PCR, yet TCRdb's version contains in-frame clones alone and is incomplete. The table lists under 40,000 clones, with no singletons. The sequenced material came from peripheral blood mononuclear cells. The receptors originated from a person aged 18-70 years in good health.

This clone was counted ten times or more. The CDR3 extends 3 residues past the end of the read, so its final part is completed from the germline J gene. This chain connects TRBV19 to TRBJ1-2; 9 nucleotides line up with TRBD1. The CDR3 has 15 amino acids. V was pared by 6 bases and J by 3 bases, with 8 bases of the junction left unmatched. From germline, CDR1 is LNHDA and CDR2 SQIVND (reference sequence). The covered CDR3 bases are TGTGCCAGTAGGGACCGGGACAGGGTGGACTATGGC. It is translated as CASRDRDRVDYG. In full, the CDR3 is CASRDRDRVDYGYTF.

This clone has ten or more counts. The sequenced fragment ends 3 residues before the CDR3 boundary, so the rest is inferred from the germline J gene. The chain combines TRBV9 with TRBJ1-1, with a possible D match to TRBD1 (6 bases). CDR1 SGDLS and CDR2 YYNGEE come from the germline V gene. This CDR3 contains 14 residues. This chain's CDR3 is CASSVGQENLGAFF. Incomplete CDR3 DNA: TGTGCCAGCAGCGTAGGACAGGAAAACTTGGGA.

This clone was recorded at least ten times. From the germline J gene comes the end of the CDR3, since the read stops 3 residues before it. The chain is built from TRBV5-1 and TRBJ2-1; D may correspond to TRBD1 or TRBD2 (7 bases each). V was pared by 5 bases and J by 7 bases, with 25 bases between. This CDR3 spans 17 amino acids. CDR1 and CDR2 from the germline V gene are SGHRS and YFSETQ. Here the CDR3 reads CASRERTGPFGRNEQFF. The part of the CDR3 DNA that was read is TGCGCCAGCAGAGAACGGACAGGCCCGTTCGGGAGGAATGAG.

This clone was counted many times. Coverage ceases 3 residues before the CDR3 finishes, and the germline J gene fills in the end. The V gene is TRBV19, the J gene TRBJ2-1; D is perhaps TRBD1 (5 bases). This CDR3 region has 15 residues. With 3 bases removed from V and 6 bases from J, the gap between germline ends came to 15 bases. Germline V gene lookup returns CDR1 LNHDA and CDR2 SQIVND (reference sequence). The DNA read from the CDR3 is TGTGCCAGTAGTATGAGGTTGGGGCGAGGCAATGAG. Its protein is CASSMRLGRGNE. The whole CDR3 region reads CASSMRLGRGNEQFF.

This clone showed up many times. The read stops 3 residues short of the end of the CDR3; the missing end is completed from the germline J gene. This sequence joins TRBV6-2 or TRBV6-3 and TRBJ1-2, with 7 bases matching TRBD1. The CDR3 runs 15 residues. Germline CDR1 is MNHEY and CDR2 is SVGEGT. V shed 10 bases, J shed 2 bases, and the junction held 13 bases outside the gene matches. The CDR3 loop is CATWGPRGQNYGYTF. The part of the CDR3 DNA that was read is TGTGCCACCTGGGGGCCTAGGGGGCAGAACTATGGC.

This clone was seen ten or more times. The sequence runs out 3 residues before the end of the CDR3; the remainder is reconstructed from the germline J gene. The rearrangement uses TRBV5-4 and TRBJ1-2; perhaps TRBD1 as D (6 bases). V lost 3 bases, J lost 4 bases, and 10 bases lay in between. The CDR3 is 13 amino acids. From germline, CDR1 is SGHNT and CDR2 YYREEE (reference sequence). The CDR3: CASSSTGPYGYTF. The covered CDR3 bases are TGTGCCAGCAGCTCCACAGGGCCCTATGGC.

This clone has a count of ten or more. The CDR3 is cut off 3 residues early in the read; its end comes from the germline J gene. This rearrangement joins TRBV20-1 to TRBJ2-3; TRBD1 matches 7 bases. The ends lost 4 bases at V and 1 base at J; junction bases unmatched: 5. In germline, CDR1 is DFQATT, CDR2 SNEGSKA (reference sequence). This CDR3 has 14 amino acids. The DNA read from the CDR3 is TGCAGTGCTAAGGAAGGGACAGGCACAGATACG. The encoded protein is CSAKEGTGTDT. Given in full, the CDR3 is CSAKEGTGTDTQYF.

This clone was seen repeatedly, ten times or more. The read falls 3 residues short of the CDR3 end, and the missing part is taken from the germline J gene. The chain is built from TRBV5-4 and TRBJ2-2; TRBD2 agrees at 9 bases. Per the germline V gene, CDR1 is SGHNT and CDR2 is YYREEE (reference sequence). J lost 5 bases, V lost 5 bases, and 7 bases had no gene match. The CDR3 extends over 15 amino acids. The CDR3: CASRALAGSTGELFF. CDR3 DNA (partial): TGTGCCAGCAGGGCTCTAGCGGGGTCGACCGGGGAG.

At least ten counts were recorded for this clone. Coverage ceases 3 residues before the CDR3 finishes, and the germline J gene fills in the end. This sequence joins TRBV18 and TRBJ2-1; a weak D match, TRBD1 (6 bases). CDR1 and CDR2 (germline): KGHSH, LQKENI. This CDR3 has 12 residues. V lost 3 bases and J lost 9, with 9 bases in between. The CDR3 protein is CASSPTGFEQFF. The CDR3 bases that were read are TGTGCCAGCTCACCCACAGGGTTTGAG. Based on the CDR3 plus reference TRBV18 and TRBJ2-1, the full variable domain is NAGVMQNPRHLVRRRGQEARLRCSPMKGHSHVYWYRQLPEEGLKFMVYLQKENIIDESGMPKERFSAEFPKEGPSILRIQQVVRGDSAAYFCASSPTGFEQFFGPGTRLTVL.

Many counts were recorded for this clone. Partial CDR3 DNA: TGCGCCAGCAGCCAAGGGCACTATGGC. This gives the protein CASSQGHYG. Given in full, the CDR3 is CASSQGHYGYTF. V is TRBV4-1 and J is TRBJ1-2; D remains unclear. The read finishes 3 residues shy of the CDR3 end, and the germline J gene is used to complete it. Germline CDR1 MGHRA, CDR2 YSYEKL. V lost 1 base and J 3 bases, leaving 3 bases between the germline ends. The CDR3 has 12 residues.

The sample holds many counts of this clone. The CDR3 extends 3 residues past the end of the read, so its final part is completed from the germline J gene. The chain links TRBV5-6 to TRBJ2-1, with D perhaps TRBD1 (6 bases). V was shortened by 4 bases and J by 9 bases, with 14 bases between the two germline ends. The germline CDR1 and CDR2 sequences are SGHDT and YYEEEE. The CDR3 covers 13 residues. CDR3 sequence: CASSVYRVGEQFF. The CDR3 DNA, read in part, is TGTGCCAGCAGCGTTTACAGGGTAGGTGAG.

At least ten counts were recorded for this clone. The read terminates 3 residues ahead of where the CDR3 ends, so the germline J gene completes it. The chain is built from TRBV10-3 and TRBJ2-5; 10 bases are a match to TRBD1. This CDR3 region has 15 residues. Germline V lookup: CDR1 ENHRY, CDR2 SYGVKD. V trimming: 0 bases; J trimming: 7 bases; junction bases outside the gene matches: 5. Here the CDR3 reads CAISESGTGVGTQYF. The CDR3 bases that were read are TGTGCCATCAGTGAGTCCGGGACAGGGGTAGGGACC.

This clone was counted at least ten times. Read data end 3 residues before the CDR3 end; the end is taken from the germline J gene. This sequence joins TRBV10-3 and TRBJ1-4, with 9 bases fitting TRBD1. V trimming: 6 bases; J trimming: 8 bases; junction bases outside the gene matches: 7. The CDR3 totals 14 residues. CDR1 ENHRY and CDR2 SYGVKD come from the germline V gene. The CDR3 DNA, read in part, is TGTGCCATCAGAGAACAGGGGGCAGGGGAAAAA. It specifies CAIREQGAGEK. The entire CDR3 protein reads CAIREQGAGEKLFF.

This clone has at least ten counts. Mismatch with germline at one junction end may stem from a read error. The read gets to within 3 residues of the CDR3 end, and the germline J gene fills in the rest. The chain links TRBV4-2 to TRBJ1-5; 8 positions match TRBD1. The CDR3 extends over 17 amino acids. The germline gives CDR1 LGHNA, CDR2 YNFKEQ. The CDR3 protein is CASSQDHYTGGNQPQHF. The CDR3 bases that were read are TGCGCCAGCAGCCAAGACCATTACACAGGGGGTAATCAGCCC.

This clone was observed many times. The CDR3 extends 3 residues past the end of the read, so its final part is completed from the germline J gene. The chain links TRBV12-3 or TRBV12-4 to TRBJ2-3; TRBD2 agrees at 13 bases. V lost 5 bases, J lost 3 bases, and 11 bases stayed unmatched. This CDR3 contains 18 residues. CDR3 DNA, as far as it was read: TGTGCCAGCAGTCTTGGACTAGCGGGAGTAGAATTGACAGATACG. It codes for CASSLGLAGVELTDT. The complete CDR3 sequence is CASSLGLAGVELTDTQYF.

This clone was observed at least ten times. With the read ending 3 residues before the CDR3 end, the germline J gene is used to fill in that end. The rearrangement uses TRBV20-1 and TRBJ2-2; 9 bases map to TRBD1. The V gene end was trimmed by 4 bases and the J gene end by 0 bases; junction bases not matched to a gene: 12. The CDR3 covers 18 residues. Germline V gives CDR1 DFQATT, CDR2 SNEGSKA (reference sequence). The CDR3 sequence is CSATPLGQGSSNTGELFF. CDR3 bases read: TGCAGTGCTACCCCGTTAGGACAGGGGTCATCGAACACCGGGGAG.

This clone was seen ten or more times. Read coverage stops 3 residues before the CDR3 terminus; the germline J gene supplies the remainder. The chain employs TRBV18 and TRBJ1-5; TRBD1 matches at 10 bases. After removal of 2 bases from V and 6 bases from J, the junction contained 4 bases not matched to a gene. CDR3 length: 15 residues. Per the germline V gene, CDR1 is KGHSH and CDR2 is LQKENI. The sequenced part of the CDR3 DNA is TGTGCCAGCTCACCAGGGACAGGGGTGGCTCAGCCC. It yields the protein CASSPGTGVAQP. In full, the CDR3 reads CASSPGTGVAQPQHF.

Ten or more counts support this clone. The covered CDR3 bases are TGTGCCAGCAGCGTAGCATCACAGGGTTACACAGATACG. It specifies CASSVASQGYTDT. The full CDR3 reads CASSVASQGYTDTQYF. The chain carries TRBV9 and TRBJ2-3; D might be TRBD1 (6 bases). Read coverage stops 3 residues before the CDR3 terminus; the germline J gene supplies the remainder. The CDR3 is made up of 16 amino acids. Germline CDR1 and CDR2: SGDLS and YYNGEE. Trimming shortened V by 0 bases and J by 2 bases, and 13 bases separated the two germline ends.

This clone was seen many times. The read falls 3 residues short of the CDR3 end, and the missing part is taken from the germline J gene. The J gene is TRBJ1-3, the V gene TRBV20-1; the D is unclear. This CDR3 region has 14 residues. Germline V lookup: CDR1 DFQATT, CDR2 SNEGSKA (reference sequence). The DNA read from the CDR3 is TGCAGCCTCATTAATAGTGATTCTGGAAACACC. Amino acid sequence: CSLINSDSGNT. The whole CDR3 is CSLINSDSGNTIYF.

This clone was counted ten times or more. The read halts 3 residues ahead of the CDR3 end, with the missing end drawn from the germline J gene. The J gene is TRBJ2-7, the V gene TRBV20-1; 12 bases agree with TRBD1. Germline CDR1 and CDR2: DFQATT and SNEGSKA (reference sequence). V lost 5 bases, J lost 5 bases, and 7 bases stayed unmatched. This CDR3 has 14 amino acids. The CDR3 region is CSAGRRDRGHEQYF. The CDR3 DNA, read in part, is TGCAGTGCTGGCCGCCGGGACAGGGGGCACGAG.

This clone has a count of ten or more. Coverage ceases 3 residues before the CDR3 finishes, and the germline J gene fills in the end. The V gene is TRBV7-2, the J gene TRBJ1-4; possibly TRBD1 for D (5 bases). Between the trimmed V and J ends, which lost 2 bases and 8 bases, there was a span of 15 bases. The CDR3 is made up of 15 amino acids. Germline V CDR1 and CDR2: SGHTA, FQGNSA. The CDR3 DNA, read in part, is TGTGCCAGCAGCTTATCGTGGGGCGTAGGAGAAAAA. This sequence encodes CASSLSWGVGEK. The full-length CDR3 reads as CASSLSWGVGEKLFF.

This clone has at least ten counts. The CDR3 end is not reached by the read, which stops 3 residues before it; the germline J gene fills it in. The gene calls are TRBV7-2 and TRBJ2-5; 7 bases map to TRBD2. Germline CDR1 and CDR2: SGHTA and FQGNSA. This CDR3 region has 14 residues. V lost 2 bases and J lost 4; bases outside the gene matches: 4. The CDR3 DNA, read in part, is TGTGCCAGCAGCTTACTCTGGGGGGGAGAGACC. This sequence encodes CASSLLWGGET. The entire CDR3 reads CASSLLWGGETQYF.

This clone was detected ten times or more. The CDR3 here is CSAKGLALATDTQYF. The CDR3 DNA, read in part, is TGCAGTGCTAAGGGACTCGCCCTTGCGACAGATACG. This sequence joins TRBV20-1 and TRBJ2-3; TRBD2 is a possible D gene (6 bases). The CDR3 end falls 3 residues outside the read, so it is completed with the germline J gene. CDR1 DFQATT and CDR2 SNEGSKA come from the germline V gene (reference sequence). V was cut by 4 bases and J by 3 bases, with 17 bases left in between. The CDR3 is 15 amino acids.

This clone was counted ten times or more. The read halts 3 residues ahead of the CDR3 end, with the missing end drawn from the germline J gene. This rearrangement joins TRBV6-2 or TRBV6-3 to TRBJ2-5; the D gene is possibly TRBD2 (6 bases). This CDR3 is built from 15 residues. The V end lost 0 bases, the J end lost 5 bases, and 13 bases lay between the germline ends. The germline gives CDR1 MNHEY, CDR2 SVGEGT. Partial CDR3 DNA: TGTGCCAGCAGTTACTCGGCAGGGACTGGGGAGACC. This codes for CASSYSAGTGET. The full-length CDR3 reads as CASSYSAGTGETQYF.

At least ten counts were recorded for this clone. The CDR3 end is not reached by the read, which stops 3 residues before it; the germline J gene fills it in. The chain combines TRBV14 with TRBJ1-4; no clear D. CDR3 length: 19 residues. CDR1 SGHDN and CDR2 FVKESK come from the germline V gene. Trimming stripped 4 bases from V and 7 bases from J, with 28 bases between. CDR3 sequence: CASSPRPKSISLGGEKLFF. The sequenced CDR3 bases are TGTGCCAGCAGCCCAAGACCGAAGTCGATCAGCCTAGGCGGTGAAAAA.

This clone appeared many times. The CDR3 end is not reached by the read, which stops 3 residues before it; the germline J gene fills it in. The genes are TRBV5-1 and TRBJ1-2; D might be TRBD1 (5 bases). Between the trimmed V and J ends, which lost 1 base and 6 bases, there was a span of 13 bases. Germline V CDR1 and CDR2: SGHRS, YFSETQ. CDR3 length: 14 residues. The CDR3 spells CASSLRAGRNGYTF. The part of the CDR3 DNA that was read is TGCGCCAGCAGCTTGAGGGCAGGGAGGAATGGC.

This clone has a count of ten or more. The junction shows a germline mismatch at one end, possibly a read error. The observed sequence ends 3 residues before the CDR3 terminus, with the missing tail filled in from the germline J gene. The V call is TRBV4-2, the J call TRBJ1-2, with D tentatively TRBD1 (5 bases). The CDR3 totals 15 residues. The germline V gene has CDR1 LGHNA and CDR2 YNFKEQ. CDR3 loop: CASSQDVGLGYGYTF. CDR3 DNA, as far as it was read: TGCGCCAGCAGCCAAGATGTGGGGCTGGGCTATGGC.